A selection of T cell receptor beta chains follows, all from one sample in a study of shared clonotypes between healthy human individuals. The method was immunoSEQ multiplex PCR; TCRdb's version includes in-frame clones alone and lacks a portion of them. The data contain 2 million to 2.5 million clones, around 95% of them singletons. Sequences were obtained from naive CD4+ T cells sorted from blood. These TCRs come from a man between 18 and 35 years old in good health. Both conserved end residues are part of each CDR3. A D gene is named only where the DNA matches it firmly. Some rows mark clone size as missing; the rest say once, few, many or name a class of expanded clone.

clone size: .
J gene: TRBJ1-4
V gene: TRBV10-3
D gene: .
CDR3 protein: CAISEAGTGGGYNEKLFF
CDR3 DNA: TGTGCCATCAGTGAGGCCGGGACCGGGGGCGGATATAATGAAAAACTGTTTTTT

clone size: .
J gene: TRBJ1-3
V gene: TRBV6-1
D gene: .
CDR3 protein: CASSDGSGSGNTIYF
CDR3 DNA: TGTGCCAGCAGTGACGGGTCAGGCTCTGGAAACACCATATATTTT

clone size: .
J gene: TRBJ2-2
V gene: TRBV10-1
D gene: .
CDR3 protein: CASSGGTPVGELFF
CDR3 DNA: TGCGCCAGCAGTGGAGGGACTCCAGTCGGGGAGCTGTTTTTT

clone size: .
J gene: TRBJ2-5
V gene: TRBV2
D gene: .
CDR3 protein: CASRRTSGETQYF
CDR3 DNA: TGTGCCAGCCGGAGGACCAGTGGGGAGACCCAGTACTTC

clone size: .
J gene: TRBJ2-5
V gene: TRBV5-1
D gene: .
CDR3 protein: CASSLGTGETQYF
CDR3 DNA: TGCGCCAGCAGCTTGGGGACCGGAGAGACCCAGTACTTC

clone size: .
J gene: TRBJ2-7
V gene: TRBV6-1
D gene: .
CDR3 protein: CASSEMGAEAYEQYF
CDR3 DNA: TGTGCCAGCAGTGAAATGGGGGCAGAGGCCTACGAGCAGTACTTC

clone size: .
J gene: TRBJ1-2
V gene: TRBV7-8
D gene: TRBD1
CDR3 protein: CASSSSGGEKYGYTF
CDR3 DNA: TGTGCCAGCAGCTCCTCAGGGGGCGAAAAATATGGCTACACCTTC

clone size: .
J gene: TRBJ1-2
V gene: TRBV29-1
D gene: TRBD1
CDR3 protein: CSVGQGGYTF
CDR3 DNA: TGCAGCGTTGGACAGGGCGGCTACACCTTC

clone size: .
J gene: TRBJ1-4
V gene: TRBV19
D gene: .
CDR3 protein: CATTPRGRGAAEYEKLFF
CDR3 DNA: TGTGCCACCACACCGCGGGGTCGGGGGGCAGCGGAATATGAAAAACTGTTTTTT

clone size: .
J gene: TRBJ2-7
V gene: TRBV6-6
D gene: TRBD2
CDR3 protein: CASKEVAGSYEQYF
CDR3 DNA: TGTGCCAGCAAGGAAGTAGCGGGGTCCTACGAGCAGTACTTC

clone size: .
J gene: TRBJ2-1
V gene: TRBV11-3
D gene: TRBD2
CDR3 protein: CASSPGTSGGNEQFF
CDR3 DNA: TGTGCCAGCAGCCCGGGGACTAGCGGCGGCAATGAGCAGTTCTTC

clone size: .
J gene: TRBJ2-1
V gene: TRBV5-4
D gene: .
CDR3 protein: CASRPGTAGNYNEQFF
CDR3 DNA: TGTGCCAGCCGCCCTGGGACGGCCGGGAATTACAATGAGCAGTTCTTC

clone size: .
J gene: TRBJ2-2
V gene: TRBV5-1
D gene: .
CDR3 protein: CASSLAPGTSISGELFF
CDR3 DNA: TGCGCCAGCAGCTTGGCACCCGGGACTTCGATCTCCGGGGAGCTGTTTTTT

clone size: .
J gene: TRBJ2-3
V gene: TRBV7-9
D gene: TRBD1
CDR3 protein: CASSPGTGATGRDTQYF
CDR3 DNA: TGTGCCAGCAGCCCGGGGACAGGCGCCACGGGTCGAGATACGCAGTATTTT

clone size: .
J gene: TRBJ2-7
V gene: TRBV5-4
D gene: TRBD2
CDR3 protein: CASSNPGAAGSGRNRHEQYF
CDR3 DNA: TGTGCCAGCAGCAATCCAGGGGCGGCGGGTAGCGGGAGAAATAGGCACGAGCAGTACTTC

clone size: .
J gene: TRBJ2-7
V gene: TRBV18
D gene: TRBD1
CDR3 protein: CASSPLDRGGEQYF
CDR3 DNA: TGTGCCAGCTCACCGTTGGACAGGGGTGGCGAGCAGTACTTC

clone size: .
J gene: TRBJ2-2
V gene: TRBV4-3
D gene: .
CDR3 protein: CASSQDKTGGTVGYRAGELFF
CDR3 DNA: TGCGCCAGCAGCCAAGATAAGACCGGTGGGACGGTGGGTTACCGCGCCGGGGAGCTGTTTTTT

clone size: .
J gene: TRBJ2-7
V gene: TRBV9
D gene: .
CDR3 protein: CASSGRDGAYEQYF
CDR3 DNA: TGTGCCAGCAGCGGCCGGGACGGCGCCTACGAGCAGTACTTC

clone size: .
J gene: TRBJ1-6
V gene: TRBV30
D gene: TRBD1
CDR3 protein: CAWSVQGGGNSPLHF
CDR3 DNA: TGTGCCTGGAGTGTACAGGGGGGAGGTAATTCACCCCTCCACTTT

clone size: .
J gene: TRBJ1-2
V gene: TRBV7-2
D gene: TRBD1
CDR3 protein: CASRADRGLNYGYTF
CDR3 DNA: TGTGCCAGCAGGGCGGACAGGGGGCTTAACTATGGCTACACCTTC

clone size: once
J gene: TRBJ2-5
V gene: TRBV9
D gene: .
CDR3 protein: CASSGRGAFVGETQYF
CDR3 DNA: TGTGCCAGCAGCGGGCGAGGGGCCTTTGTGGGAGAGACCCAGTACTTC

clone size: .
J gene: TRBJ1-2
V gene: TRBV28
D gene: .
CDR3 protein: CASSTVGGRIYGYTF
CDR3 DNA: TGTGCCAGCAGTACGGTCGGGGGGCGCATCTATGGCTACACCTTC

clone size: once
J gene: TRBJ2-7
V gene: TRBV5-1
D gene: .
CDR3 protein: CASSLEVGTHEQYF
CDR3 DNA: TGCGCCAGCAGCTTAGAGGTCGGGACGCACGAGCAGTACTTC

clone size: .
J gene: TRBJ2-7
V gene: TRBV2
D gene: .
CDR3 protein: CASSVGYTYEQYF
CDR3 DNA: TGTGCCAGCAGTGTGGGCTACACCTACGAGCAGTACTTC

clone size: .
J gene: TRBJ2-1
V gene: TRBV28
D gene: .
CDR3 protein: CASTTGQSNEQFF
CDR3 DNA: TGTGCCAGCACTACCGGACAGTCGAATGAGCAGTTCTTC

clone size: .
J gene: TRBJ1-1
V gene: TRBV7-9
D gene: .
CDR3 protein: CASSPGEGRATEAFF
CDR3 DNA: TGTGCCAGCAGCCCAGGGGAGGGCAGGGCCACTGAAGCTTTCTTT

clone size: .
J gene: TRBJ1-2
V gene: TRBV29-1
D gene: TRBD1
CDR3 protein: CSAGGADSGYTF
CDR3 DNA: TGCAGCGCAGGGGGCGCGGATTCTGGCTACACCTTC

clone size: .
J gene: TRBJ1-5
V gene: TRBV6-1
D gene: .
CDR3 protein: CASSEAGRRGQPQHF
CDR3 DNA: TGTGCCAGCAGTGAAGCGGGGAGACGGGGTCAGCCCCAGCATTTT

clone size: .
J gene: TRBJ2-7
V gene: TRBV2
D gene: .
CDR3 protein: CASSAVRGRYEQYF
CDR3 DNA: TGTGCCAGCAGTGCTGTGCGGGGACGCTACGAGCAGTACTTC

clone size: .
J gene: TRBJ2-2
V gene: TRBV6-6
D gene: .
CDR3 protein: CASSYSLGQVLGELFF
CDR3 DNA: TGTGCCAGCAGTTACTCACTCGGGCAGGTACTAGGGGAGCTGTTTTTT

clone size: .
J gene: TRBJ1-2
V gene: TRBV6-5
D gene: .
CDR3 protein: CASGRREYGYTF
CDR3 DNA: TGTGCCAGCGGTCGCAGGGAATATGGCTACACCTTC

clone size: .
J gene: TRBJ2-3
V gene: TRBV20-1
D gene: .
CDR3 protein: CSAGGVDTQYF
CDR3 DNA: TGCAGTGCGGGGGGAGTTGATACGCAGTATTTT

clone size: .
J gene: TRBJ2-5
V gene: TRBV9
D gene: .
CDR3 protein: CASSVGFQETQYF
CDR3 DNA: TGTGCCAGCAGCGTTGGGTTTCAAGAGACCCAGTACTTC

clone size: .
J gene: TRBJ1-5
V gene: TRBV27
D gene: .
CDR3 protein: CASSSRTGSNQPQHF
CDR3 DNA: TGTGCCAGCAGTAGTCGGACGGGGAGCAATCAGCCCCAGCATTTT

clone size: .
J gene: TRBJ2-5
V gene: TRBV28
D gene: .
CDR3 protein: CASSEVGGGETQYF
CDR3 DNA: TGTGCCAGCAGTGAAGTAGGGGGTGGGGAGACCCAGTACTTC

clone size: .
J gene: TRBJ2-7
V gene: TRBV7-2
D gene: TRBD2
CDR3 protein: CASSSWGLAGDEQYF
CDR3 DNA: TGTGCCAGCAGCTCGTGGGGACTAGCGGGAGACGAGCAGTACTTC

clone size: .
J gene: TRBJ1-6
V gene: TRBV27
D gene: TRBD1
CDR3 protein: CASRPDRDYNSPLHF
CDR3 DNA: TGTGCCAGCAGACCCGACAGGGACTATAATTCACCCCTCCACTTT

clone size: .
J gene: TRBJ2-7
V gene: TRBV27
D gene: .
CDR3 protein: CASSSDPDRAFYEQYF
CDR3 DNA: TGTGCCAGCAGTTCCGACCCGGACAGAGCCTTCTACGAGCAGTACTTC

clone size: .
J gene: TRBJ1-2
V gene: TRBV5-6
D gene: .
CDR3 protein: CASSPLTGTAYGYTF
CDR3 DNA: TGTGCCAGCAGCCCCCTGACCGGGACGGCCTATGGCTACACCTTC

clone size: .
J gene: TRBJ2-7
V gene: TRBV15
D gene: TRBD1
CDR3 protein: CATSRTGVSYEQYF
CDR3 DNA: TGTGCCACCAGCAGGACAGGGGTCTCCTACGAGCAGTACTTC

clone size: once
J gene: TRBJ1-1
V gene: TRBV5-6
D gene: .
CDR3 protein: CASSWGPGSNTEAFF
CDR3 DNA: TGTGCCAGCAGCTGGGGGCCGGGGTCGAACACTGAAGCTTTCTTT

clone size: .
J gene: TRBJ1-1
V gene: TRBV7-9
D gene: .
CDR3 protein: CASSHRNTEAFF
CDR3 DNA: TGTGCCAGCAGCCACAGGAACACTGAAGCTTTCTTT

clone size: .
J gene: TRBJ2-7
V gene: TRBV5-1
D gene: TRBD1
CDR3 protein: CASSLRDSSYEQYF
CDR3 DNA: TGCGCCAGCAGCCTTCGGGACAGCTCCTACGAGCAGTACTTC

clone size: .
J gene: TRBJ2-2
V gene: TRBV11-3
D gene: TRBD1
CDR3 protein: CASSPGQGNTGELFF
CDR3 DNA: TGTGCCAGCAGCCCGGGACAGGGGAATACCGGGGAGCTGTTTTTT

clone size: .
J gene: TRBJ2-5
V gene: TRBV5-4
D gene: TRBD2
CDR3 protein: CASSLRGGSVYQETQYF
CDR3 DNA: TGTGCCAGCAGCTTAAGGGGCGGGAGTGTGTACCAAGAGACCCAGTACTTC

clone size: .
J gene: TRBJ2-1
V gene: TRBV27
D gene: .
CDR3 protein: CASSLIFRDEQFF
CDR3 DNA: TGTGCCAGCAGTTTAATTTTCCGGGATGAGCAGTTCTTC

clone size: .
J gene: TRBJ1-5
V gene: TRBV19
D gene: .
CDR3 protein: CASSRDSNQPQHF
CDR3 DNA: TGTGCCAGTAGCCGAGATAGCAATCAGCCCCAGCATTTT

clone size: .
J gene: TRBJ2-7
V gene: TRBV15
D gene: TRBD1
CDR3 protein: CATSRDGGQVPPYEQYF
CDR3 DNA: TGTGCCACCAGCAGAGATGGAGGACAGGTCCCCCCCTACGAGCAGTACTTC

clone size: .
J gene: TRBJ1-1
V gene: TRBV29-1
D gene: .
CDR3 protein: CSVEELRGNTEAFF
CDR3 DNA: TGCAGCGTTGAAGAGCTCAGGGGGAACACTGAAGCTTTCTTT

clone size: .
J gene: TRBJ2-4
V gene: TRBV7-2
D gene: .
CDR3 protein: CASSTARADNIQYF
CDR3 DNA: TGTGCCAGCAGCACCGCCAGGGCAGATAACATTCAGTACTTC

clone size: .
J gene: TRBJ1-5
V gene: TRBV5-5
D gene: .
CDR3 protein: CASSPGTNNQPQHF
CDR3 DNA: TGTGCCAGCAGCCCCGGGACAAACAATCAGCCCCAGCATTTT

clone size: .
J gene: TRBJ1-2
V gene: TRBV2
D gene: .
CDR3 protein: CASSARNYGYTF
CDR3 DNA: TGTGCCAGCTCTGCCAGGAACTATGGCTACACCTTC

clone size: .
J gene: TRBJ1-1
V gene: TRBV5-5
D gene: .
CDR3 protein: CASSWTDRSTEAFF
CDR3 DNA: TGTGCCAGCAGCTGGACGGACAGATCCACTGAAGCTTTCTTT

clone size: .
J gene: TRBJ2-7
V gene: TRBV5-1
D gene: TRBD1
CDR3 protein: CASSSLGGRQGAYEQYF
CDR3 DNA: TGCGCCAGCAGCTCCTTGGGTGGGCGACAGGGGGCCTACGAGCAGTACTTC

clone size: .
J gene: TRBJ2-7
V gene: TRBV11-3
D gene: .
CDR3 protein: CASSSGQSYEQYF
CDR3 DNA: TGTGCCAGCAGCTCAGGACAGTCCTACGAGCAGTACTTC

clone size: .
J gene: TRBJ2-3
V gene: TRBV7-9
D gene: TRBD1
CDR3 protein: CASSLTGVTDTQYF
CDR3 DNA: TGTGCCAGCAGCCTGACAGGGGTCACAGATACGCAGTATTTT

clone size: .
J gene: TRBJ1-5
V gene: TRBV19
D gene: TRBD1
CDR3 protein: CASRADRLGNQPQHF
CDR3 DNA: TGTGCCAGTAGGGCGGACAGGTTGGGCAATCAGCCCCAGCATTTT

clone size: .
J gene: TRBJ2-7
V gene: TRBV18
D gene: .
CDR3 protein: CASSPAGKPYEQYF
CDR3 DNA: TGTGCCAGCTCACCGGCAGGGAAACCCTACGAGCAGTACTTC

clone size: .
J gene: TRBJ1-2
V gene: TRBV11-2
D gene: TRBD1
CDR3 protein: CASSVDRAYGYTF
CDR3 DNA: TGTGCCAGCAGCGTCGACAGGGCTTATGGCTACACCTTC

clone size: .
J gene: TRBJ2-2
V gene: TRBV5-4
D gene: .
CDR3 protein: CASSPVAGELFF
CDR3 DNA: TGTGCCAGCAGCCCGGTGGCTGGGGAGCTGTTTTTT